This TCR beta chain was profiled in a study of control samples from healthy donors and cancer patients (dated by TCRdb to 2019 to 2021). In the case of this clone: Its recognized antigen is unknown. No quality values exist for individual bases; no much larger clone is one base distant.

Receptor amplification or capture employed the immunoSEQ multiplex PCR assay. TCRdb's version of the immuneACCESS table is confined to in-frame rearrangements and falls short of the full clone set. An unresolved V gene accounts for under half of the shortfall where checked; the remainder is of unknown origin. Counted in this sample were about 120,000 clones; 88% of them appeared once. Around 2.5% of the sample is taken by the ten largest. CDR1 and CDR2 are read off the germline V gene (reference sequence) as SEHNR and FQNEAQ. The CDR3 sequence holds 14 residues, the cysteine and phenylalanine included. Here the CDR3 DNA is all that survives: 42 bases in frame from base 1. V lost 5 bases and J lost 4 bases, and the count of bases not matched to a germline gene is 3.

Sequencing was done on a sample of blood. The chain links TRBV7-9 with TRBJ2-7, with 12 central nucleotides matching TRBD2. The TCR originated in a woman aged 70-85 years in good health. The DNA reads TGTGCCAGCAGCGTCCTAGCGGGGGGGTACGAGCAGTACTTC. Its protein reads: CASSVLAGGYEQYF.